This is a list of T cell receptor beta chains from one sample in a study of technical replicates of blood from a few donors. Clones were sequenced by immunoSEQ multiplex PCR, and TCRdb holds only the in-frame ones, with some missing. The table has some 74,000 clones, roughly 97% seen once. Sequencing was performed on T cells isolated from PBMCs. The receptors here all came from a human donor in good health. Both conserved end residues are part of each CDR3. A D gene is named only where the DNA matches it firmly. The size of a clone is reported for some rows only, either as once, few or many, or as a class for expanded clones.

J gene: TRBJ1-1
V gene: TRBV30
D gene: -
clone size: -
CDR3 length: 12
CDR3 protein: CAWSGTGAEAFF
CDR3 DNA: TGTGCCTGGAGTGGAACAGGAGCTGAAGCTTTCTTT

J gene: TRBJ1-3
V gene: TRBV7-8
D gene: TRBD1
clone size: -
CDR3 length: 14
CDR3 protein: CASSPGTGANTIYF
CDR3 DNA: TGTGCCAGCAGCCCCGGGACAGGGGCCAACACCATATATTTT

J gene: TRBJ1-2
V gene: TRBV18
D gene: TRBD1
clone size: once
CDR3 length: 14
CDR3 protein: CASSPGTAGSGYTF
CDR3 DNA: TGTGCCAGCTCACCCGGGACAGCAGGCTCCGGCTACACCTTC

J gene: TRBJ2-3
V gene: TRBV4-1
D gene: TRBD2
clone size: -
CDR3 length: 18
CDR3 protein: CASSQDGPPSGRSGGQYF
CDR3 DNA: TGCGCCAGCAGCCAAGATGGGCCCCCTAGCGGGAGGTCCGGGGGGCAGTATTTT

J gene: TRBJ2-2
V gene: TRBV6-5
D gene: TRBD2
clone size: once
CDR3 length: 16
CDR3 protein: CASSSPSGSRDGELFF
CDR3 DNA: TGTGCCAGCAGTTCCCCTAGCGGGAGTAGGGACGGGGAGCTGTTTTTT

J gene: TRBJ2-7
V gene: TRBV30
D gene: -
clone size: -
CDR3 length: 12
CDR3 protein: CAFGTPVGEQYF
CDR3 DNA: TGTGCCTTCGGGACACCAGTTGGAGAGCAGTACTTC

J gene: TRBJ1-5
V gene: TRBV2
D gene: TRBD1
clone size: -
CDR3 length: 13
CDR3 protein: CASGTGGNQPQHF
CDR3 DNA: TGTGCCAGCGGGACAGGGGGTAATCAGCCCCAGCATTTT

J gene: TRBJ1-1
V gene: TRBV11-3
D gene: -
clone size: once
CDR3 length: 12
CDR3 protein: CASSKQGTGAFF
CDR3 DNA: TGTGCCAGCAGCAAGCAGGGGACGGGAGCTTTCTTT

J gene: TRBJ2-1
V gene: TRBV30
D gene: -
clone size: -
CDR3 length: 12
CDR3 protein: CAWRTSADEQFF
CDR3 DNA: TGTGCCTGGAGGACTAGTGCCGATGAGCAGTTCTTC

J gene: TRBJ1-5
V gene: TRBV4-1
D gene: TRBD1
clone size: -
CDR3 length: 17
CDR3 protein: CASSQDHDRGFNQPQHF
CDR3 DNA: TGCGCCAGCAGCCAAGATCACGACAGGGGATTCAATCAGCCCCAGCATTTT

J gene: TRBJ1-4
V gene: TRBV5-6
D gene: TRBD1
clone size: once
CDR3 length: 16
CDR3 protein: CASSLLSGQGSEKLFF
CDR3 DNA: TGTGCCAGCAGCTTGTTATCGGGACAGGGGAGCGAAAAACTGTTTTTT

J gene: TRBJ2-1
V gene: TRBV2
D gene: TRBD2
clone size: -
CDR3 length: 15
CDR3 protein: CASGTGTSEWNEQFF
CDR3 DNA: TGTGCCAGCGGCACCGGGACTAGTGAGTGGAATGAGCAGTTCTTC

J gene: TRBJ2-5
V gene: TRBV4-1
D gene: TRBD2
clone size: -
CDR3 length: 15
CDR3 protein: CASSQGGGRSETQYF
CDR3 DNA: TGCGCCAGCAGCCAAGGGGGCGGGAGGTCGGAGACCCAGTACTTC

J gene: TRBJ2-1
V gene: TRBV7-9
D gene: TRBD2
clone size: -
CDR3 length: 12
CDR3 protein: CASSLGLAEQFF
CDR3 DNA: TGTGCCAGCAGCCTCGGACTAGCGGAGCAGTTCTTC

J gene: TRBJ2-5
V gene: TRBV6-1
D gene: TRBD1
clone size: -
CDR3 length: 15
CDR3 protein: CASSGDRGYQETQYF
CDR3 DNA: TGTGCCAGCAGCGGGGACAGGGGCTATCAAGAGACCCAGTACTTC

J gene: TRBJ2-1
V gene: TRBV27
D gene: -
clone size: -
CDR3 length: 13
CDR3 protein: CASSLSGGNEQFF
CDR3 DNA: TGTGCCAGCAGTTTATCAGGCGGGAATGAGCAGTTCTTC

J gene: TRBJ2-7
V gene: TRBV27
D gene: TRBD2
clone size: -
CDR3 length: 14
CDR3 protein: CASSFTRGGGEQYF
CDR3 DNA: TGTGCCAGCAGTTTTACTCGGGGGGGAGGCGAGCAGTACTTC

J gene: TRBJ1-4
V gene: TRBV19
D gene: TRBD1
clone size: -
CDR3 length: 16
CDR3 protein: CASSTGTGGLNEKLFF
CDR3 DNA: TGTGCCAGTAGTACCGGGACAGGGGGGCTGAATGAAAAACTGTTTTTT

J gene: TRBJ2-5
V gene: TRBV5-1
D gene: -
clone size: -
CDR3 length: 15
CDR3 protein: CASSFNSHYQETQYF
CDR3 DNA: TGCGCCAGCAGCTTTAACAGCCATTACCAAGAGACCCAGTACTTC

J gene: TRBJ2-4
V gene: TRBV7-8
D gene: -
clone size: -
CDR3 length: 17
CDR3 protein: CASSSFPKEGLENIQYF
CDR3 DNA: TGTGCCAGCAGCTCCTTCCCGAAGGAGGGGTTAGAAAACATTCAGTACTTC

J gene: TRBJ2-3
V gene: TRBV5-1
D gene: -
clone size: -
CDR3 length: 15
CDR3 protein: CASSLDGSSTDTQYF
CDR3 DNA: TGCGCCAGCAGCTTGGACGGGAGTAGCACAGATACGCAGTATTTT

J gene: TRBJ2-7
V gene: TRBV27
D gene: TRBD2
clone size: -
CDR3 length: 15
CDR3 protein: CASSLRGASSYEQYF
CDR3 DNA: TGTGCCAGCAGTTTGCGGGGGGCAAGCTCCTACGAGCAGTACTTC

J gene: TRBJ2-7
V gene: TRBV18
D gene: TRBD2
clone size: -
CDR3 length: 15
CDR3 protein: CASSQTGTSAYEQYF
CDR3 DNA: TGTGCCAGCTCACAAACCGGGACTAGCGCCTACGAGCAGTACTTC

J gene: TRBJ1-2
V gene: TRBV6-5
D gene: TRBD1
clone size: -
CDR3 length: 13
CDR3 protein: CASSSTGELGYTF
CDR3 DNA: TGTGCCAGCAGTTCTACAGGGGAACTGGGCTACACCTTC

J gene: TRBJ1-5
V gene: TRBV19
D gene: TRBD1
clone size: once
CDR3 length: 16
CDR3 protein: CASTSKEDRGIQPQHF
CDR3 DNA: TGTGCCAGTACCTCTAAGGAAGACAGGGGGATACAGCCCCAGCATTTT

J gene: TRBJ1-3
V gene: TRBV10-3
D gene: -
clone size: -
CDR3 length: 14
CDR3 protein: CAISEGQSSLTIYF
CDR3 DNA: TGTGCCATCAGTGAGGGGCAGTCCTCGCTCACCATATATTTT